This TCR beta chain was documented in a study of T-cell reconstitution after alpha-beta-depleted transplantation in children. From germline, CDR1 is SGHDT and CDR2 YYEEEE. This CDR3 is built from 14 residues. The germline V and J ends were trimmed by 0 bases and 6 bases, with 13 bases remaining between them. As it was prepared, the TCRbeta library received unique molecular identifiers. TCRdb itself ran the PCR reads through MiXCR, one entry per CDR3 protein. Of 350,000 to 400,000 distinct CDR3 sequences detected, roughly 21% appear once; the ten largest clones hold 3.8%. The source is a human donor who donated a stem cell graft to a child with acute myeloid leukemia. Source: PBMCs from the stem cell graft donor, taken from the stem cell graft. This chain joins TRBV5-6 and TRBJ2-7; possibly TRBD2 for D (6 bases). In nucleotides, the CDR3 is TGTGCCAGCAGCTTGGCGGGAGTCGGGGGCGAGCAGTACTTC. It translates to CASSLAGVGGEQYF.